This entry is about one T cell receptor beta chain. Antigen: not known. Genomic DNA constituted the template upon which TCR beta VDJ and CDR3 profiling was performed. From the reads, TCRdb called clonotypes with MiXCR, one entry per CDR3 protein. This sample has about 120,000 distinct CDR3 sequences, with 45% to 60% found just once. The sample comes from a study of CD8+CD57+ T cells in acquired aplastic anemia. Study-level background: DNA from sorted CD4+ and CD8+ cells averaged roughly 3.4 ug. Study-wide points: Between patients and controls, twenty-nine CD8+ CDR3 sequences were found in common.

CD8+CD57+ cell expansion, shown by flow cytometry, had occurred in the patients selected for sequencing. Patients were untreated when blood was sampled. The TCR comes from a human donor with aplastic anemia. The sequencing input was sorted CD4+, CD8+, or CD8+CD57+ T cells (not recorded which) from PBMCs.

This CDR3 reads CSASGLATYNEQFF. CDR3 DNA sequence: TGCAGTGCCTCGGGACTAGCGACCTACAATGAGCAGTTCTTC. The rearrangement links TRBV20-1 to TRBJ2-1; 10 nucleotides line up with TRBD2. With V trimmed by 6 bases and J by 2 bases, 4 bases remained unmatched. The CDR3 has 14 residues. Germline V gene sequence: CDR1 DFQATT, CDR2 SNEGSKA (reference sequence).